This T cell receptor (beta chain) was documented in a study of T cell responses to AZD1222 COVID-19 vaccine. Notes on the study in general: There were mostly white British donors and more females than males, and clonal diversity was possibly underestimated.

Sequenced by immunoSEQ multiplex PCR; TCRdb stores in-frame clones only, minus some. The data contain more than 150,000 clones, approximately 92% of them singletons. This CDR3 comprises 14 residues. The germline V gene encodes CDR1 SQVTM and CDR2 ANQGSEA. V was cut by 8 bases and J by 2 bases, with 19 bases left in between. On this clone: Its cognate antigen is unknown.

This chain joins TRBV29-1 and TRBJ2-7, with D hard to call. The receptor was derived from an adult in good health. Sequenced here: peripheral blood, sampled on day 0 of AZD1222 vaccination. This CDR3 reads CSPFGPKPTYEQYF. The CDR3, as DNA: TGCAGCCCCTTTGGGCCGAAGCCTACCTACGAGCAGTACTTC.